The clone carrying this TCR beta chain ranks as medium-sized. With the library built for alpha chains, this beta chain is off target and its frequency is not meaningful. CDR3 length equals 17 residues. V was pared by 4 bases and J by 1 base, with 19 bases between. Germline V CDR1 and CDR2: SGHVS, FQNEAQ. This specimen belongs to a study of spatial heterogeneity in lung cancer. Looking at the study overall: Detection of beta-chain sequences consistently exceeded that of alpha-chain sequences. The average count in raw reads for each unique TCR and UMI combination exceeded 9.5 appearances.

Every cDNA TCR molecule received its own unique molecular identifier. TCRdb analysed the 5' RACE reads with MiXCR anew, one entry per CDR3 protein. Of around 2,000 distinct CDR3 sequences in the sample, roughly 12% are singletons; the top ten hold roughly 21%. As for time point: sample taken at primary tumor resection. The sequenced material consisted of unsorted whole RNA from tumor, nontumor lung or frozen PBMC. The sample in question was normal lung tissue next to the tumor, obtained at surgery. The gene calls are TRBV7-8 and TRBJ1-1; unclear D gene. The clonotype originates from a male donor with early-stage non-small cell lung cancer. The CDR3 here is CASSSPRRRVGNTEAFF. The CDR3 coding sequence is TGTGCCAGCAGCTCCCCTCGGCGCCGAGTGGGGAACACTGAAGCTTTCTTT.